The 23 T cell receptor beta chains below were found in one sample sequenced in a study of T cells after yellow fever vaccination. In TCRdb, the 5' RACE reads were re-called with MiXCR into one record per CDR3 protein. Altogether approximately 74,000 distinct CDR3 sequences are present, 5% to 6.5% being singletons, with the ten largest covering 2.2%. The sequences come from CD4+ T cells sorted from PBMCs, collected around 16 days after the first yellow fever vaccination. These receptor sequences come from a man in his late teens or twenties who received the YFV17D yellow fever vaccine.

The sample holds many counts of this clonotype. The CDR3 protein is CASSYSKIPGSNEKLFF. The CDR3 DNA is TGTGCCAGCAGTTACTCGAAAATTCCTGGGTCGAATGAAAAACTGTTTTTT. The chain joins TRBV6-5 to TRBJ1-4; D remains ambiguous. Germline V CDR1 and CDR2: MNHEY, SVGAGI. The CDR3 sequence is 17 residues long. The V and J ends lost 0 bases and 5 bases respectively, with 16 bases between them.

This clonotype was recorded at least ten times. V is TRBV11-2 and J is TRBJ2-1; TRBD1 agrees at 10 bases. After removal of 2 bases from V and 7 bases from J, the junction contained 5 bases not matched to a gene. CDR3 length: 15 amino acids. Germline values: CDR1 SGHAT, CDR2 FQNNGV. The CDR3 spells CASSLLTGGKNEQFF. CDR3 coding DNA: TGTGCCAGCAGCTTATTGACAGGGGGCAAGAATGAGCAGTTCTTC. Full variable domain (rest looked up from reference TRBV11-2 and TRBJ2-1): EAGVAQSPRYKIIEKRQSVAFWCNPISGHATLYWYQQILGQGPKLLIQFQNNGVVDDSQLPKDRFSAERLKGVDSTLKIQPAKLEDSAVYLCASSLLTGGKNEQFFGPGTRLTVL.

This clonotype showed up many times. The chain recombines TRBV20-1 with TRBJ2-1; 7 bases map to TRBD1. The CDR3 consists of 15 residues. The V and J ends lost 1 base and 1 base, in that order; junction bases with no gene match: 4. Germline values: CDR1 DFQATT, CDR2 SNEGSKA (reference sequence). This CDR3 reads CSARGQGGSYNEQFF. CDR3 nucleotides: TGCAGTGCTAGAGGACAGGGTGGGTCCTACAATGAGCAGTTCTTC.

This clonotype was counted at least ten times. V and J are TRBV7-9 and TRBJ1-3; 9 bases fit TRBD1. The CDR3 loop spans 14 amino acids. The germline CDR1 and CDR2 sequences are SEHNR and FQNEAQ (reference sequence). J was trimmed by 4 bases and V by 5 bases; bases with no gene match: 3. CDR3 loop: CASSRTGDGNTIYF. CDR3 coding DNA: TGTGCCAGCAGCCGGACAGGGGACGGAAACACCATATATTTT.

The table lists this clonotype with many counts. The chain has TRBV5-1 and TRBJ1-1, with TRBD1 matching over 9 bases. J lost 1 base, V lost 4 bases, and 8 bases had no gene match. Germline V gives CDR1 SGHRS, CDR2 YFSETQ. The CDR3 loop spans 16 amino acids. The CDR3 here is CASSVFLGQGNTEAFF. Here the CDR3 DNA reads TGCGCCAGCAGCGTATTCTTGGGACAGGGGAACACTGAAGCTTTCTTT.

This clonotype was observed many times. In nucleotides, the CDR3 is TGTGCCAGCAGTCCTAGACTAGCGGGGGGCCTCCCCAATGAGCAGTTCTTC. Protein: CASSPRLAGGLPNEQFF. This chain uses TRBV6-2 or TRBV6-3 with TRBJ2-1, with TRBD2 matching 13 bases. J lost 6 bases, V lost 5 bases, and 10 bases had no gene match. Germline V lookup: CDR1 MNHEY, CDR2 SVGEGT. There are 17 residues in the CDR3.

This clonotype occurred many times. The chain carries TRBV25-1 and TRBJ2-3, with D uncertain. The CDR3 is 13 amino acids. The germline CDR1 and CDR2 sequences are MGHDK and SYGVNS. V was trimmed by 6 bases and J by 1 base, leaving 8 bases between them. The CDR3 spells CASRPAGTDTQYF. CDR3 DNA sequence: TGTGCCAGCAGGCCGGCCGGCACAGATACGCAGTATTTT. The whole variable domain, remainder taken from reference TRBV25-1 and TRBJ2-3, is EADIYQTPRYLVIGTGKKITLECSQTMGHDKMYWYQQDPGMELHLIHYSYGVNSTEKGDLSSESTVSRIRTEHFPLTLESARPSHTSQYLCASRPAGTDTQYFGPGTRLTVL.

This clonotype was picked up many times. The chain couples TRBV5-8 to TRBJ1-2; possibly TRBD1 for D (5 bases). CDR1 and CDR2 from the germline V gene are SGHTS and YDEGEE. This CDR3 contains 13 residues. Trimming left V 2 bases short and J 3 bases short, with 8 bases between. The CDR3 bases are TGTGCCAGCAGCTTATGGACATACTATGGCTACACCTTC. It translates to CASSLWTYYGYTF.

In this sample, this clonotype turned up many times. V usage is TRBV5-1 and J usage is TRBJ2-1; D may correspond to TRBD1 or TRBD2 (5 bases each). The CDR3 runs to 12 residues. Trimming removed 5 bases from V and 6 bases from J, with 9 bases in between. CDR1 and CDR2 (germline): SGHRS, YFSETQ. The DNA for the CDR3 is TGCGCCAGCAGGTCAGGGACCAATGAGCAGTTCTTC. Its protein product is CASRSGTNEQFF.

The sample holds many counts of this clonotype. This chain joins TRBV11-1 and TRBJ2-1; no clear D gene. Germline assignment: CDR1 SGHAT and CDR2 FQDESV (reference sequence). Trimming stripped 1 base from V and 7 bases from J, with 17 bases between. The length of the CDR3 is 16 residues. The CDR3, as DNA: TGTGCCAGCAGCTTAGAACCTCGGCCTAGATGGAATGAGCAGTTCTTC. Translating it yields CASSLEPRPRWNEQFF.

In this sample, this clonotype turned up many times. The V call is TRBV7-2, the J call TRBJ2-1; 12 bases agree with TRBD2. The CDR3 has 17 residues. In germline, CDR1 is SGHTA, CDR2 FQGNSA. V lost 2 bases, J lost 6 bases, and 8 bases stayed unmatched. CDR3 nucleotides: TGTGCCAGCAGCTTATGGCTAGCGGGGGGGCCTGGCAATGAGCAGTTCTTC. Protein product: CASSLWLAGGPGNEQFF.

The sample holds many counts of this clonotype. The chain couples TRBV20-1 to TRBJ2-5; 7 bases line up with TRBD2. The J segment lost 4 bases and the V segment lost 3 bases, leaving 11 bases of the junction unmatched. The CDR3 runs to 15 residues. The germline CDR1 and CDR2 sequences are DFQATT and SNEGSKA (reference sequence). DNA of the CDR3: TGCAGTGCTAGTATCGGCCTAGCGGCCTCAGAGACCCAGTACTTC. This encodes CSASIGLAASETQYF.

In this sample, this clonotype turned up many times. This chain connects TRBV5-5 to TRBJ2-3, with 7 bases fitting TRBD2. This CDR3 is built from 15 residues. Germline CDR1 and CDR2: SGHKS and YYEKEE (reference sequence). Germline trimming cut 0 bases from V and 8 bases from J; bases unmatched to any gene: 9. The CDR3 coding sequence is TGTGCCAGCAGCTTGGGGGCTAGCGGTGGCGGTACGCAGTATTTT. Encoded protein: CASSLGASGGGTQYF.

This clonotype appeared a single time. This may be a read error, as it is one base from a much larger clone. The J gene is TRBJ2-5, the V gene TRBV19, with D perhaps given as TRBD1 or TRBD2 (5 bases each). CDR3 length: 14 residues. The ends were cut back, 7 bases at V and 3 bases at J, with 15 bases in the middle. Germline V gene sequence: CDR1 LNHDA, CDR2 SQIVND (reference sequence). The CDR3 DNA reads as TGTGCCAGTACCTCCGGGACCGTAAAAGAGACCCAGTACTTC. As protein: CASTSGTVKETQYF. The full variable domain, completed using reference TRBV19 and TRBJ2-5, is DGGITQSPKYLFRKEGQNVTLSCEQNLNHDAMYWYRQDPGQGLRLIYYSQIVNDFQKGDIAEGYSVSREKKESFPLTVTSAQKNPTAFYLCASTSGTVKETQYFGPGTRLLVL.

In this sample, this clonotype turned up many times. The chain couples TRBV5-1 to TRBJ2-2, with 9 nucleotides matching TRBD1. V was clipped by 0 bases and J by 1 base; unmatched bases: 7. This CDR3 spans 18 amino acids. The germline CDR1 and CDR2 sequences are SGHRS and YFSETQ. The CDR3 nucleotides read TGCGCCAGCAGCTTGGAACCAACGGGACAGGGGAACACCGGGGAGCTGTTTTTT. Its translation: CASSLEPTGQGNTGELFF.

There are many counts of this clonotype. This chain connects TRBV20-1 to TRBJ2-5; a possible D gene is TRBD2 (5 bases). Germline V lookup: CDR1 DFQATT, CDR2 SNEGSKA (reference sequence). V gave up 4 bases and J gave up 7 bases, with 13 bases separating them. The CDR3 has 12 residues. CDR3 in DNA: TGCAGTGCTACAGCGGCCCCCGGGACCCAGTACTTC. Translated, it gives CSATAAPGTQYF.

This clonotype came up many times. The DNA for the CDR3 is TGCAGTGCTAGAGATCAGGCTTACAATGAGCAGTTCTTC. Amino acid sequence: CSARDQAYNEQFF. The chain joins TRBV20-1 to TRBJ2-1; no reliable D call. Trimming pared 0 bases from V and 4 bases from J, leaving 7 bases between. CDR1 is DFQATT and CDR2 is SNEGSKA in the germline V gene (reference sequence). The CDR3 has 13 residues.

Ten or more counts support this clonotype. The CDR3 region is CASSFSGGASNQPQHF. DNA of the CDR3: TGTGCCAGCAGCTTCTCGGGAGGGGCAAGCAATCAGCCCCAGCATTTT. The V call is TRBV5-6, the J call TRBJ1-5; tentative D call: TRBD1 (5 bases). The germline V gene encodes CDR1 SGHDT and CDR2 YYEEEE. The CDR3 runs 16 residues. Between the trimmed V and J ends, which lost 2 bases and 1 base, there was a span of 13 bases. Combining the CDR3 with reference TRBV5-6 and TRBJ1-5 gives the whole variable domain DAGVTQSPTHLIKTRGQQVTLRCSPKSGHDTVSWYQQALGQGPQFIFQYYEEEERQRGNFPDRFSGHQFPNYSSELNVNALLLGDSALYLCASSFSGGASNQPQHFGDGTRLSIL.

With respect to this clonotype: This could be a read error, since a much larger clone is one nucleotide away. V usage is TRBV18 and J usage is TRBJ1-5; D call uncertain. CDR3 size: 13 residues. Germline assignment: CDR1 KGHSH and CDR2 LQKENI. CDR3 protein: CASLPGSNQPQHF. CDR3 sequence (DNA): TGTGCCAGCTTACCAGGTAGCAATCAGCCCCAGCATTTT.

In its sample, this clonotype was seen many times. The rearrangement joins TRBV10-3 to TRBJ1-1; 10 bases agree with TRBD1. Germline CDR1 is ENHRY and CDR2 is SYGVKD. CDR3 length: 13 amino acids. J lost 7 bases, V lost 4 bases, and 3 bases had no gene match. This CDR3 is CAISGQGANEAFF. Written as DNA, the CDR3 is TGTGCCATCAGTGGACAGGGGGCAAATGAAGCTTTCTTT.

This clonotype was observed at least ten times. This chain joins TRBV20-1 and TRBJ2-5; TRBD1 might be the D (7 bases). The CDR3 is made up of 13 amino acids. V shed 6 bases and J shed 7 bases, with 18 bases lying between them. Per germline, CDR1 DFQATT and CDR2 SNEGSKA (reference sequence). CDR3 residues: CSAQGGGGGTQYF. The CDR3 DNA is TGCAGTGCCCAGGGGGGCGGTGGCGGGACCCAGTACTTC.

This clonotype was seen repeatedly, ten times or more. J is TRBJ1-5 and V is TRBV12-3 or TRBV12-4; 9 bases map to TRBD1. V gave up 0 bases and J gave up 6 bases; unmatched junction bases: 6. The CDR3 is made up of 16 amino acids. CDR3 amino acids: CASSLAPGQGLQPQHF. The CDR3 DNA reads TGTGCCAGCAGTTTAGCCCCGGGACAGGGACTTCAGCCCCAGCATTTT.

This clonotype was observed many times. The CDR3 DNA reads as TGTGCCACCAGCAGAGATCTAGAAAATGGAGAGACCCAGTACTTC. Encoded protein: CATSRDLENGETQYF. The V and J genes are TRBV15 and TRBJ2-5; no clear D gene. Germline CDR1 reads LNHNV; CDR2 reads YYDKDF (reference sequence). Trimming cost V 0 bases and J 4 bases, with 12 bases left between them. The CDR3 spans 15 residues.